The TCR beta chain under discussion was sequenced for a study of T cells after yellow fever vaccination. Study-wide findings and caveats: FACS-sorted repertoires might harbor abundant contaminating clonotypes from the bulk population. Only a minor proportion of clonotypes was detected across both CD4 and CD8 compartments.

The sample holds a few counts of this clonotype. Its specificity is unknown. Researchers made TCR cDNA using 5'RACE template switching, and this step added a universal primer site and UMIs. TCRdb independently ran MiXCR on the 5' RACE reads; one entry per CDR3 protein. Here the sample spans about 260,000 distinct CDR3 sequences, 10% to 15% being singletons. This CDR3 is built from 17 residues. Germline CDR1 is LGHNA and CDR2 is YSLEER. V was clipped by 1 base and J by 1 base, with 17 bases between them. The chain combines TRBV4-3 with TRBJ2-7, with TRBD1 as a possible D gene (6 bases). This material consisted of CD4+ T cells sorted from PBMCs, taken 45 days after the yellow fever booster vaccination. The TCR comes from a man under 40 who received the YFV17D yellow fever vaccine. The CDR3 is CASSQGLGTSTSYEQYF. The DNA for the CDR3 is TGCGCCAGCAGCCAAGGTCTTGGGACATCGACTTCCTACGAGCAGTACTTC.